These T cell receptor beta chains were read from a single sample in a study of blood T cell repertoires in COVID-19. This table comes from immunoSEQ multiplex PCR, and its TCRdb copy is limited to in-frame clones, with some not included. Here the sample spans tens of thousands of clones, around 86% being singletons. Specimen: peripheral blood. The receptor set was obtained from a woman aged 80 or over with acute or convalescent COVID-19. Each CDR3 is given with its conserved first and last residue. The D gene is left open where the match is weak. Not every row has a clone size; where given, it reads once, few, many or a size class.

CDR3: CASSSGTSGNEQFF; DNA: TGTGCCAGCAGCTCCGGGACTAGCGGTAATGAGCAGTTCTTC; D: TRBD2; J: TRBJ2-1; size: .; V: TRBV5-4
CDR3: CASSLAGYNSPLHF; DNA: TGTGCCAGCAGTTTAGCAGGTTATAATTCACCCCTCCACTTT; D: .; J: TRBJ1-6; size: .; V: TRBV27
CDR3: CASSQGAFQAYNEQFF; DNA: TGCGCCAGCAGCCAAGGGGCTTTCCAAGCTTACAATGAGCAGTTCTTC; D: .; J: TRBJ2-1; size: few; V: TRBV4-3
CDR3: CASSPRDRGLGGLSGANVLTF; DNA: TGTGCCAGCAGCCCTAGGGACAGGGGGCTTGGTGGGCTCTCTGGGGCCAACGTCCTGACTTTC; D: TRBD1; J: TRBJ2-6; size: .; V: TRBV7-3
CDR3: CASSLLARMNTEAFF; DNA: TGCGCCAGCAGCTTGTTGGCCAGGATGAACACTGAAGCTTTCTTT; D: .; J: TRBJ1-1; size: .; V: TRBV5-1
CDR3: CASSEAPGQSYEQYF; DNA: TGTGCCAGCAGTGAAGCGCCGGGACAGTCCTACGAGCAGTACTTC; D: TRBD1; J: TRBJ2-7; size: .; V: TRBV6-1
CDR3: CASITPGQNTEAFF; DNA: TGTGCCAGCATTACCCCAGGACAGAACACTGAAGCTTTCTTT; D: .; J: TRBJ1-1; size: once; V: TRBV6-5
CDR3: CASGKGATTWGNEQFF; DNA: TGTGCCAGCGGAAAGGGGGCAACCACGTGGGGCAATGAGCAGTTCTTC; D: TRBD1; J: TRBJ2-1; size: .; V: TRBV7-9
CDR3: CASSTGDNSGANVLTF; DNA: TGTGCCAGCTCAACAGGGGATAACTCTGGGGCCAACGTCCTGACTTTC; D: TRBD1; J: TRBJ2-6; size: .; V: TRBV18
CDR3: CASSSAGRSRDNEQFF; DNA: TGTGCCAGCAGCTCAGCGGGAAGGTCGCGGGACAATGAGCAGTTCTTC; D: TRBD2; J: TRBJ2-1; size: .; V: TRBV5-4
CDR3: CASSASGGSSYNEQFF; DNA: TGTGCCAGCAGCGCTTCGGGGGGAAGCTCCTACAATGAGCAGTTCTTC; D: TRBD2; J: TRBJ2-1; size: .; V: TRBV4-2
CDR3: CASSVGGVGSSGNTIYF; DNA: TGTGCCAGCAGCGTAGGTGGGGTAGGGAGCTCTGGAAACACCATATATTTT; D: .; J: TRBJ1-3; size: .; V: TRBV9
CDR3: CASSHRRTAQETQYF; DNA: TGCGCCAGCAGTCATCGACGGACAGCGCAAGAGACCCAGTACTTC; D: .; J: TRBJ2-5; size: .; V: TRBV5-1
CDR3: CASSPRSGRGGTEAFF; DNA: TGTGCCAGTAGTCCTAGATCTGGCAGGGGTGGAACTGAAGCTTTCTTT; D: .; J: TRBJ1-1; size: once; V: TRBV19
CDR3: CASSRTGVAFF; DNA: TGCGCCAGCAGCAGGACAGGGGTAGCTTTCTTT; D: TRBD1; J: TRBJ1-1; size: .; V: TRBV5-1
CDR3: CASSQPGDNEQFF; DNA: TGCGCCAGCAGCCAACCGGGGGACAATGAGCAGTTCTTC; D: .; J: TRBJ2-1; size: .; V: TRBV5-1
CDR3: CASSYRGVAYEQYF; DNA: TGTGCCAGCAGTTACCGGGGGGTCGCCTACGAGCAGTACTTC; D: TRBD2; J: TRBJ2-7; size: .; V: TRBV6-5
CDR3: CAWSLLAGGPDEQFF; DNA: TGTGCCTGGAGTCTCTTAGCGGGGGGGCCTGATGAGCAGTTCTTC; D: TRBD2; J: TRBJ2-1; size: .; V: TRBV30
CDR3: CASSPDGEKSQPQHF; DNA: TGTGCCAGCTCACCAGACGGGGAGAAGTCACAGCCCCAGCATTTT; D: .; J: TRBJ1-5; size: .; V: TRBV18
CDR3: CASSPGRGLTYGYTF; DNA: TGTGCCAGCAGCCCGGGGAGGGGACTTACCTATGGCTACACCTTC; D: .; J: TRBJ1-2; size: .; V: TRBV3-1/TRBV3-2
CDR3: CASSSGTGYGAFEQYF; DNA: TGTGCTAGCAGCTCCGGGACAGGGTATGGGGCCTTCGAGCAGTACTTC; D: TRBD1; J: TRBJ2-7; size: .; V: TRBV7-7
CDR3: CASSLVETRGTQYF; DNA: TGTGCCAGCAGCTTAGTCGAGACAAGGGGGACCCAGTACTTC; D: .; J: TRBJ2-5; size: .; V: TRBV5-6
CDR3: CASSEALAHPLSF; DNA: TGTGCCAGCAGTGAAGCGTTGGCACATCCCTTATCGTTT; D: .; J: TRBJ1-4; size: .; V: TRBV6-1
CDR3: CASSLADRGTSPLHF; DNA: TGTGCCAGCAGCTTAGCGGACAGGGGAACTTCACCCCTCCACTTT; D: TRBD1; J: TRBJ1-6; size: .; V: TRBV7-9
CDR3: CASRPPGQGKGYTF; DNA: TGCGCCAGCAGGCCCCCGGGACAAGGGAAAGGCTACACCTTC; D: .; J: TRBJ1-2; size: .; V: TRBV5-1
CDR3: CASSEDFQETQYF; DNA: TGTGCCAGCAGTGAAGACTTCCAAGAGACCCAGTACTTC; D: .; J: TRBJ2-5; size: .; V: TRBV2
CDR3: CASSARTGYLTGELFF; DNA: TGTGCCAGCAGTGCCCGGACAGGGTATTTGACCGGGGAGCTGTTTTTT; D: TRBD1; J: TRBJ2-2; size: few; V: TRBV27
CDR3: CASSPETGRLAKNIQYF; DNA: TGTGCCAGTAGTCCCGAGACAGGTCGTCTAGCCAAAAACATTCAGTACTTC; D: .; J: TRBJ2-4; size: .; V: TRBV19
CDR3: CASSSTRTGLNYGYTF; DNA: TGTGCCAGCAGTTCAACCCGGACAGGGCTCAACTATGGCTACACCTTC; D: TRBD1; J: TRBJ1-2; size: .; V: TRBV6-2/TRBV6-3
CDR3: CASSHQGGNTGELFF; DNA: TGTGCCAGCAGCCACCAGGGAGGGAACACCGGGGAGCTGTTTTTT; D: .; J: TRBJ2-2; size: once; V: TRBV3-1/TRBV3-2
CDR3: CASRLQGGKETQYF; DNA: TGTGCCAGCAGACTACAGGGGGGTAAAGAGACCCAGTACTTC; D: TRBD1; J: TRBJ2-5; size: .; V: TRBV6-5